This T cell receptor (beta chain) was captured in a study of shared clonotypes between healthy human individuals (dated by TCRdb to the early 2020s). Regarding the complete study: The cohort comprised a couple of women and three men aged 18 to 49 years. For each donor, CD4 naive and CD4 memory were each run on three plates, CD8 naive on two plates, and CD8 memory on one plate. To estimate repertoire size and how much clonotype sharing occurs between individuals, the study deeply sequenced the blood TCR repertoires of several healthy adults. To increase sequencing depth and limit assay-specific biases, TCR repertoire library preparation and sequencing were carried out by different laboratories using diverse techniques. Between about 0.8 and 9 billion PBMCs per donor were obtained by leukapheresis. The paper as a whole reports these results and caveats: About 5% of naive CD4, around 3.6% of naive CD8, approximately 2.2% of memory CD4, and roughly 0.4% of memory CD8 clonotypes were shared across several donors. Sampling was restricted to blood, and TCR repertoires in tissue are likely to differ from TCR repertoires in blood. Incomplete sequencing was indicated by rarefaction of sorted-subset datasets, despite the large sequencing depth. Because the study included only a small number of donors, the genetic and exposure-history diversity represented was limited. Higher generation probabilities were observed for clonotypes shared by all four sorted-subset donors than for non-shared clonotypes. Estimated clonotype richness was generally larger for naive than for memory subsets. Pairwise subsampling led to the expectation that sequencing depth would affect the degree of clonotype sharing among donors.

The donors were healthy, HIV-negative adults with no recently reported acute infections or vaccinations. Only Caucasian adults living in Nashville, Tennessee, USA were represented among the donors. CD4+ T cells were enriched by magnetic negative selection, after which naive cells were positively selected on CD45RA and the negative fraction was taken as the memory subset. Blood was collected by leukapheresis, and PBMCs were isolated by Ficoll-Histopaque density gradient centrifugation and then cryopreserved in liquid nitrogen vapor phase. Analytical flow cytometry was used to check the purity and quantity of every magnetically sorted T cell population. Each sorted fraction had its genomic DNA isolated and then quantified by UV absorbance on a Nanodrop 2000c. TCR CDR3 regions were amplified from genomic DNA by multiplex PCR using the deep immunoSEQ assay. Extracted genomic DNA from each cell subset was distributed evenly across all wells of several immunoSEQ 96-well plates, and each plate was treated as a replicate. For sorted subsets, approximately 190 ng genomic DNA, equal to 25,000 to 35,000 T cell genomes, was loaded into each replicate PCR. The purified libraries were quantified using a Qubit 3.0 fluorometer, sized with a Bioanalyzer 2100, and then quantified again using the KAPA Library Quantification kit. Each immunoSEQ 96-well plate was sequenced on its own single-read 150-cycle Illumina NextSeq 550 flow cell. For the original study's pipeline: Because only junctional sequences without quality scores were contained in the immunoSEQ output, filtering matching that applied to full-length reads could not be performed. To assign V/J genes and CDR3, sequences were annotated using PyIR, a Python wrapper for IgBLAST v1.9, with IMGT germline references. Any read was removed if the V/J assignment was weak (E-value above 1e-6), the CDR3 was missing, or the read contained stop codons, out-of-frame junctions, or ambiguous translated residues. V3J clonotypes were defined as sequences sharing the same inferred V gene, J gene, and CDR3 amino acid sequence. Percentage overlap between repertoires was computed as shared unique clonotypes divided by the size of the smaller repertoire. Repertoire richness was assessed with RTK rarefaction, the Chao1 estimator, and Recon v2.1 estimates of unobserved clonotypes. Generation probabilities for all TCRbeta clonotypes obtained by the gDNA method from a few donors were computed using OLGA. TCRdb provides this immuneACCESS table in a form limited to in-frame rearrangements. Some clones are lacking; in checked studies, under half of them reflect an unresolved V gene, and why the rest are absent is not known. That table gives V, J and clone size, and the DNA gave D and trimming. Present in this sample are about 1.5 million clones, 95% to 99% of which were seen just once. Together, the top ten hold roughly 0.4% of the sample.

A remark on this clone: Its recognized antigen is unknown. No much larger clone is present one base from it, and per-base qualities are unavailable. Other DNA sequences in this specimen translate into the identical CDR3.

The germline V gene specifies SGHRS as CDR1 and YFSETQ as CDR2. From cysteine to phenylalanine, the CDR3 is 14 amino acids long. Of all the DNA, just the CDR3 is kept, 42 bases in frame from base 1. Here V drops 4 bases and J drops 3 bases, and the junction holds 2 bases not matched to any gene. This receptor was obtained from a man aged 30 to 39 in good health. The chain is assembled from TRBV5-1 and TRBJ2-1, with 9 bases matching TRBD2. Sample: naive CD4+ T cells sorted from blood. The meaning of the sample's cell subset or site label: CD45RA+ positively selected. The CDR3 protein sequence reads: CASSLSGSYNEQFF. The bases read TGCGCCAGCAGCCTTAGCGGGAGCTACAATGAGCAGTTCTTC.